Below, 28 T cell receptor beta chains from the same sample are listed, as sequenced in a study of cytomegalovirus exposure and HLA in healthy donors. 60 Vbeta and 13 Jbeta primers were used in PCR. Sequencing used immunoSEQ multiplex PCR; TCRdb keeps in-frame clones, though not all of them. This sample yields approximately 220,000 clones, of which about three quarters are seen a single time; about 1.8% belongs to the top ten. Source material: PBMCs. The receptors derive from a man aged 18-30 years in good health and CMV-seronegative.

The chain couples TRBV11-1 to TRBJ2-5, with 7 bases lining up with TRBD2. The V and J ends lost 1 base and 1 base, in that order; junction bases with no gene match: 9. The CDR3 is 17 residues long. Germline V CDR1 and CDR2: SGHAT, FQDESV (reference sequence). The CDR3 loop reads CASSLGWGGRGQETQYF. The CDR3, as DNA: TGTGCCAGCAGCTTAGGGTGGGGCGGGAGAGGCCAAGAGACCCAGTACTTC.

The V call is TRBV7-2, the J call TRBJ1-3; the D gene is possibly TRBD1 (5 bases). Between the trimmed V and J ends, which lost 5 bases and 1 base, there was a span of 12 bases. The CDR3 has 15 amino acids. Germline CDR1 reads SGHTA; CDR2 reads FQGNSA. The CDR3 here is CASSRWGGSGNTIYF. In DNA form, the CDR3 reads TGTGCCAGCAGCCGCTGGGGCGGTTCTGGAAACACCATATATTTT. Full variable domain (missing parts from reference TRBV7-2 and TRBJ1-3): GAGVSQSPSNKVTEKGKDVELRCDPISGHTALYWYRQSLGQGLEFLIYFQGNSAPDKSGLPSDRFSAERTGGSVSTLTIQRTQQEDSAVYLCASSRWGGSGNTIYFGEGSWLTVV.

This clone occurred a few times. The chain combines TRBV9 with TRBJ2-6; 12 bases fit TRBD1. The trim removed 4 bases at V and 4 bases at J, leaving 12 bases unmatched. Germline CDR1 and CDR2: SGDLS and YYNGEE. The CDR3 has 19 amino acids. Here the CDR3 reads CASSPNPGQGAGGANVLTF. The CDR3 DNA reads as TGTGCCAGCAGCCCCAACCCGGGACAGGGGGCGGGAGGGGCCAACGTCCTGACTTTC.

This chain joins TRBV30 and TRBJ1-4; 10 nucleotides agree with TRBD1. Unmatched junction bases numbered 9, after V lost 6 bases and J lost 8 bases. Germline loops: CDR1 GTSNPN, CDR2 SVGIG (reference sequence). The CDR3 sequence is 14 residues long. CDR3 region: CACSPGQGYEKLFF. In DNA form, the CDR3 reads TGTGCCTGTAGCCCGGGACAGGGGTACGAAAAACTGTTTTTT.

This chain uses TRBV30 with TRBJ2-5; D may be TRBD1 (5 bases). Germline V gives CDR1 GTSNPN, CDR2 SVGIG (reference sequence). Trimming pared 5 bases from V and 5 bases from J, leaving 9 bases between. The CDR3 spans 11 residues. CDR3 residues: CAWGALETQYF. CDR3 DNA: TGTGCCTGGGGGGCTTTGGAGACCCAGTACTTC.

The J gene is TRBJ2-7, the V gene TRBV13; no reliable D call. Germline V gene lookup returns CDR1 PRHDT and CDR2 FYEKMQ (reference sequence). CDR3 length: 11 residues. Trimming pared 5 bases from V and 5 bases from J, leaving 7 bases between. The DNA of the CDR3 is TGTGCCAGCAGCATTACAGACGAGCAGTACTTC. As protein: CASSITDEQYF.

The chain uses TRBV7-2 and TRBJ1-2, with a possible D match to TRBD1 (5 bases). The length of the CDR3 is 12 residues. With 1 base removed from V and 8 bases from J, the gap between germline ends came to 8 bases. Germline CDR1 SGHTA, CDR2 FQGNSA. The CDR3 is CASSLEWGGYTF. The CDR3 DNA is TGTGCCAGCAGCTTAGAGTGGGGCGGCTACACCTTC. Supplemented by reference TRBV7-2 and TRBJ1-2, the full variable domain reads GAGVSQSPSNKVTEKGKDVELRCDPISGHTALYWYRQSLGQGLEFLIYFQGNSAPDKSGLPSDRFSAERTGGSVSTLTIQRTQQEDSAVYLCASSLEWGGYTFGSGTRLTVV.

The CDR3 spells CASSPFTGATGELFF. The CDR3 nucleotides read TGTGCCAGCAGCCCGTTTACAGGGGCAACCGGGGAGCTGTTTTTT. This chain uses TRBV2 with TRBJ2-2, with 7 bases fitting TRBD1. In germline, CDR1 is SNHLY, CDR2 FYNNEI. With 6 bases clipped from V and 5 bases from J, the junction kept 9 bases outside the gene matches. The CDR3 is 15 residues long.

Only a few counts were recorded for this clone. The genes are TRBV7-9 and TRBJ1-1; D unresolved. The CDR3 loop spans 14 amino acids. The germline V gene encodes CDR1 SEHNR and CDR2 FQNEAQ (reference sequence). Trimming cost V 5 bases and J 4 bases, with 14 bases left between them. The CDR3 reads CASSHPDSSTEAFF. The CDR3 DNA reads as TGTGCCAGCAGCCACCCCGACTCCAGCACTGAAGCTTTCTTT.

The V and J genes are TRBV7-9 and TRBJ1-4; 7 bases map to TRBD1. Germline CDR1 reads SEHNR; CDR2 reads FQNEAQ (reference sequence). CDR3 length: 13 amino acids. V was clipped by 4 bases and J by 4 bases; unmatched bases: 0. This CDR3 is CASSYRGNEKLFF. CDR3 nucleotide sequence: TGTGCCAGCAGCTACAGGGGTAATGAAAAACTGTTTTTT.

The chain carries TRBV7-2 and TRBJ2-7; 8 bases line up with TRBD1. The CDR3 length is 16 residues. V lost 0 bases and J lost 4; bases outside the gene matches: 8. Germline V CDR1 and CDR2: SGHTA, FQGNSA. This CDR3 is CASSLAGSGGRYEQYF. CDR3 sequence (DNA): TGTGCCAGCAGCTTAGCGGGTTCAGGGGGCCGATACGAGCAGTACTTC.

This clone appeared a single time. The chain carries TRBV4-3 and TRBJ1-2; 7 nucleotides line up with TRBD1. CDR3 length equals 15 residues. The J segment lost 7 bases and the V segment lost 0 bases, leaving 8 bases of the junction unmatched. Germline lookup yields CDR1 LGHNA and CDR2 YSLEER. The CDR3 spells CASSQESIRGSGYTF. Written as DNA, the CDR3 is TGCGCCAGCAGCCAAGAGAGTATCAGGGGGTCTGGCTACACCTTC.

The chain has TRBV29-1 and TRBJ2-3; 10 bases are a match to TRBD2. The germline gives CDR1 SQVTM, CDR2 ANQGSEA. The V segment lost 4 bases and the J segment 1 base; nucleotides outside the gene matches: 2. The CDR3 length is 14 residues. CDR3 residues: CSVVAGGRTDTQYF. In DNA form, the CDR3 reads TGCAGCGTTGTAGCGGGGGGTCGCACAGATACGCAGTATTTT.

This CDR3 reads CASSYLLANHYEQYF. The CDR3 DNA reads TGTGCCAGCAGTTACCTGCTAGCGAACCACTACGAGCAGTACTTC. The rearrangement links TRBV6-5 to TRBJ2-7; tentatively, D is TRBD2 (6 bases). The CDR3 extends over 15 amino acids. The germline gives CDR1 MNHEY, CDR2 SVGAGI. Deletions cut 2 bases from V and 3 bases from J, with 14 bases between.

This clone turned up a few times. In DNA, the CDR3 is TGTGCCAGCAGTTTTAGCTCCTCTGGAAACACCATATATTTT. This translates into CASSFSSSGNTIYF. V usage is TRBV7-6 and J usage is TRBJ1-3; no reliable D call. This CDR3 comprises 14 residues. Trimming cost V 6 bases and J 0 bases, with 9 bases left between them. Germline V gene data show CDR1 as SGHVS and CDR2 as FNYEAQ.

The rearrangement links TRBV7-3 to TRBJ2-3; weak D call: TRBD2 (8 bases). Trimming pared 4 bases from V and 8 bases from J, leaving 19 bases between. The length of the CDR3 is 15 residues. The germline V gene encodes CDR1 SGHTA and CDR2 FQGTGA. The CDR3 DNA follows: TGTGCCAGCAGCTCCTCGGGAGGGGGCTTTGGTACGCAGTATTTT. Translating gives CASSSSGGGFGTQYF. The full variable domain, in which reference TRBV7-3 and TRBJ2-3 provide the parts outside the CDR3, is GAGVSQTPSNKVTEKGKYVELRCDPISGHTALYWYRQSLGQGPEFLIYFQGTGAADDSGLPNDRFFAVRPEGSVSTLKIQRTERGDSAVYLCASSSSGGGFGTQYFGPGTRLTVL.

This chain connects TRBV6-1 to TRBJ2-7; 10 positions match TRBD1. From germline, CDR1 is MNHNS and CDR2 SASEGT. J lost 0 bases, V lost 6 bases, and 2 bases had no gene match. The CDR3 sequence is 14 residues long. This CDR3 reads CASRGQGSSYEQYF. The CDR3 nucleotides are TGTGCCAGCAGGGGACAGGGGTCCTCCTACGAGCAGTACTTC.

J is TRBJ2-3 and V is TRBV27; 11 bases are shared with TRBD2. Germline loops: CDR1 MNHEY, CDR2 SMNVEV (reference sequence). The CDR3 covers 14 residues. V shed 4 bases, J shed 5 bases, and the junction held 2 bases outside the gene matches. The DNA for the CDR3 is TGTGCCAGCAGTTCGGGACTAGCGGTAGATACGCAGTATTTT. As protein: CASSSGLAVDTQYF.

This clone was seen just once. The genes are TRBV5-1 and TRBJ2-3; 14 bases align to TRBD2. Germline V CDR1 and CDR2: SGHRS, YFSETQ. The length of the CDR3 is 16 residues. Trimming cost V 4 bases and J 6 bases; bases outside gene matches: 7. The CDR3 region has the DNA TGCGCCAGCAGCCCTCCGACTAGCGGGGGGGCGGATACGCAGTATTTT. Protein sequence: CASSPPTSGGADTQYF.

The chain links TRBV10-3 to TRBJ2-7; TRBD1 matches 7 bases. The V segment lost 3 bases and the J segment 2 bases; nucleotides outside the gene matches: 7. This CDR3 spans 15 amino acids. In germline, CDR1 is ENHRY, CDR2 SYGVKD. CDR3 coding DNA: TGTGCCATCAGTGATTCTAGGACAGGCACCTACGAGCAGTACTTC. Its translation is CAISDSRTGTYEQYF.

This chain links TRBV2 with TRBJ2-7; D possibly corresponds to TRBD2 (5 bases). Germline V CDR1 and CDR2: SNHLY, FYNNEI. V was clipped by 2 bases and J by 4 bases, with 12 bases between them. This CDR3 has 14 amino acids. This CDR3 is CASSEFVGNYEQYF. The DNA of the CDR3 is TGTGCCAGCAGTGAATTTGTCGGGAATTACGAGCAGTACTTC.

The chain recombines TRBV5-1 with TRBJ1-2; TRBD1 agrees at 7 bases. The CDR3 extends over 13 amino acids. The germline gives CDR1 SGHRS, CDR2 YFSETQ. J lost 6 bases, V lost 2 bases, and 4 bases had no gene match. CDR3 region: CASSFEGQNGYTF. The CDR3 region has the DNA TGCGCCAGCAGCTTCGAGGGACAGAATGGCTACACCTTC.

The rearrangement links TRBV29-1 to TRBJ2-1; D is perhaps TRBD2 (6 bases). The ends were cut back, 7 bases at V and 0 bases at J, with 22 bases in the middle. Germline V gene data show CDR1 as SQVTM and CDR2 as ANQGSEA. CDR3 size: 17 residues. CDR3 in DNA: TGCAGCGCTAAGACAGTCGCGGGGCTTAGCTCCTACAATGAGCAGTTCTTC. Translation: CSAKTVAGLSSYNEQFF.

The chain links TRBV7-9 to TRBJ1-1, with 9 bases lining up with TRBD1. V lost 6 bases, J lost 5 bases, and 10 bases stayed unmatched. Germline CDR1 SEHNR, CDR2 FQNEAQ (reference sequence). This CDR3 comprises 15 residues. The CDR3 sequence is CASRRGTGPGTEAFF. As DNA, the CDR3 is TGTGCCAGCAGGCGCGGGACAGGGCCCGGGACTGAAGCTTTCTTT.

This chain connects TRBV15 to TRBJ2-3; a weak D match, TRBD1 (6 bases). The CDR3 runs to 17 residues. Germline-derived CDR1 and CDR2 are LNHNV and YYDKDF (reference sequence). The ends were cut back, 0 bases at V and 2 bases at J, with 15 bases in the middle. The CDR3 DNA sequence: TGTGCCACCAGCAGAGAGGCGAGGGGGTTATACACAGATACGCAGTATTTT. This gives the protein CATSREARGLYTDTQYF.

The chain uses TRBV6-5 and TRBJ2-3, with a weak D call TRBD2 (7 bases). The V gene's germline CDR1 is MNHEY and CDR2 SVGAGI. The V end lost 0 bases, the J end lost 4 bases, and 11 bases lay between the germline ends. This CDR3 spans 15 amino acids. CDR3 residues: CASSYSGGASDTQYF. The CDR3 DNA sequence: TGTGCCAGCAGTTACTCGGGGGGGGCCTCAGATACGCAGTATTTT.

V is TRBV2 and J is TRBJ1-2, with D perhaps TRBD1 (6 bases). Trimming took off 0 bases at V and 6 bases at J, with 14 bases between the two ends. The CDR3 length is 15 residues. Per the germline V gene, CDR1 is SNHLY and CDR2 is FYNNEI. CDR3 amino acids: CASSEARRTVDGYTF. CDR3 nucleotides: TGTGCCAGCAGTGAAGCGCGCCGGACAGTAGATGGCTACACCTTC.

Regarding this clone: The junction departs from the called germline gene at one end, perhaps through a read error. The V and J genes are TRBV30 and TRBJ1-2, with D possibly TRBD1 on 6 matching bases. The CDR3 is 13 residues long. Germline assignment: CDR1 GTSNPN and CDR2 SVGIG (reference sequence). In nucleotides, the CDR3 is TGTGTCTGGAGGGGCAGGGGCAACTATGGCTACACCTTC. Its translation: CVWRGRGNYGYTF.